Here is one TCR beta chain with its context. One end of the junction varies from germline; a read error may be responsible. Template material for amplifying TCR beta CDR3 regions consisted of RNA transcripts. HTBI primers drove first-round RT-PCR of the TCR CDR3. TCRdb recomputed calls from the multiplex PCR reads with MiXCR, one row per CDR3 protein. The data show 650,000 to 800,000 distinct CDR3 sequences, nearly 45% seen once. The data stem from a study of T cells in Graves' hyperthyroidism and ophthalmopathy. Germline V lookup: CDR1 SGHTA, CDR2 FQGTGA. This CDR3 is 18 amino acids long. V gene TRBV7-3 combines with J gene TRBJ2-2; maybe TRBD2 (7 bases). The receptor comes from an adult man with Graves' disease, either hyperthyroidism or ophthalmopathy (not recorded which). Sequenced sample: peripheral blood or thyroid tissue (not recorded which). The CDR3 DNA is TGTGCCAGCAGTCTACTTGGGGGGGCAGGAGCTGACACCGGGGAGCTGCTTTTT. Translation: CASSLLGGAGADTGELLF. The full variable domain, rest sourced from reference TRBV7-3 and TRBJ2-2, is GAGVSQTPSNKVTEKGKYVELRCDPISGHTALYWYRQSLGQGPEFLIYFQGTGAADDSGLPNDRFFAVRPEGSVSTLKIQRTERGDSAVYLCASSLLGGAGADTGELLFGEGSRLTVL.